The clone carrying this TCR beta chain appeared a single time. This entry is derived from a study of blood T cell repertoires in COVID-19. Study-wide background: From the United States, Italy and Spain came samples of acute and convalescent COVID-19.

The repertoire was sequenced with immunoSEQ multiplex PCR; TCRdb's copy has only in-frame clones and lacks some. The sample consists of tens of thousands of clones, nearly 85% of them appearing once. The germline CDR1 and CDR2 sequences are SGDLS and YYNGEE. The CDR3 contains 15 residues. The V end was cut by 0 bases, the J end by 2 bases, with 11 bases between. Sequenced material: peripheral blood. The origin of this receptor is a man in his 70s with active COVID-19. The chain uses TRBV9 and TRBJ2-5; D remains ambiguous. CDR3 in amino acids: CASSVAPATQETQYF. The CDR3 nucleotides are TGTGCCAGCAGCGTAGCTCCAGCGACTCAAGAGACCCAGTACTTC.